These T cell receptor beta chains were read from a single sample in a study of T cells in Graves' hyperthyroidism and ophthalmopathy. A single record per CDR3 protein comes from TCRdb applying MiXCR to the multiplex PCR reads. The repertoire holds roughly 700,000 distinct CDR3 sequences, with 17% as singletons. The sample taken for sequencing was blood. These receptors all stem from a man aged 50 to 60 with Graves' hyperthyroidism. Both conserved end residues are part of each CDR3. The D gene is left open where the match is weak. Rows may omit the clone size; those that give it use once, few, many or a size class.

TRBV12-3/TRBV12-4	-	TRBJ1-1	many	TGTGCCAGCAGTTTATCGGGATGGACTGAAGCTTTCTTT	CASSLSGWTEAFF
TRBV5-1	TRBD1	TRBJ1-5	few	TGCGCCAGCAGCTTGGGACAGGGGCCACCTGAGCCCCAGCATTTT	CASSLGQGPPEPQHF
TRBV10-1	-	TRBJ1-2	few	TGCGCCAGCAGTGAGTCGAAGACGGCTGGCTACACCTTC	CASSESKTAGYTF
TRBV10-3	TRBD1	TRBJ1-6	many	TGTGCCATCAGTGCCTCAGGGGGCCTGCATAATTCACCCCTCCACTTT	CAISASGGLHNSPLHF
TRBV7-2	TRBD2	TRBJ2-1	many	TGTGCCAGCAGCTCCCCTGGGCGGGGGATATACAATGAGCAGTTCTTC	CASSSPGRGIYNEQFF
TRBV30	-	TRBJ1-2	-	TGTGCCTGTACCCCTGGTGCTAACTATGGCTACACCTTC	CACTPGANYGYTF
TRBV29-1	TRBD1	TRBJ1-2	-	TGCAGCGTTGTTAACCCCCTGCGACAGGGGATACCCTATGGCTACACCTTC	CSVVNPLRQGIPYGYTF
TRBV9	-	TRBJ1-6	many	TGTGCCAGCAGCGAAACAGGGAAAAATTCACCCCTCCACTTT	CASSETGKNSPLHF
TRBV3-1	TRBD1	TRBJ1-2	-	TGTGCCAGCAGCCAGCGGACAGGGGGCGGGTATGGCTACACCTTC	CASSQRTGGGYGYTF
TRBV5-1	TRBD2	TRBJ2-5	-	TGCGCCAGCAGCGCCACGGGAGGGGTTGGGGAGACCCAGTACTTC	CASSATGGVGETQYF
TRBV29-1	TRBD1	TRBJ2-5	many	TGCAGCGCCCGGGACAGGGAAGAGACCCAGTACTTC	CSARDREETQYF
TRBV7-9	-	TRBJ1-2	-	TGTGCCAGCAGCCCAATCCAGGGCGAGCGCGGCTACACCTTC	CASSPIQGERGYTF
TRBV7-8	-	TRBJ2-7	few	TGTGCCAGCAGCTTAGGATCACGAGAGCAGTACTTC	CASSLGSREQYF
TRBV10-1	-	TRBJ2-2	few	TGCGCCAGCAGTGATAGGAGGGTATCTAACACCGGGGAGCTGTTTTTT	CASSDRRVSNTGELFF
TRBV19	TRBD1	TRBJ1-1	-	TGTGCCAGTAGAAGGGACAGACACCCCACTGAAGCTTTCTTT	CASRRDRHPTEAFF
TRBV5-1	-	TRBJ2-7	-	TGCGCCAGCAGCCTTCCGGGACACCCTTCGGACGAGCAGTACTTC	CASSLPGHPSDEQYF
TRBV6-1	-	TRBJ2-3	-	TGTGCCAGCAGCGATTGGGGAAGGGAGTCAGATACGCAGTATTTT	CASSDWGRESDTQYF
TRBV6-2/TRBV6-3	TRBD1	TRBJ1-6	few	TGTGCCAGCAGGCCTACAGGGGAGCATAATTCACCCCTCCACTTT	CASRPTGEHNSPLHF
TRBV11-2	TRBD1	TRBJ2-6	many	TGTGCCAGCAGTACTCTGCGGGGGACAGGGCCCCGCGGGGCCAACGTCCTGACTTTC	CASSTLRGTGPRGANVLTF